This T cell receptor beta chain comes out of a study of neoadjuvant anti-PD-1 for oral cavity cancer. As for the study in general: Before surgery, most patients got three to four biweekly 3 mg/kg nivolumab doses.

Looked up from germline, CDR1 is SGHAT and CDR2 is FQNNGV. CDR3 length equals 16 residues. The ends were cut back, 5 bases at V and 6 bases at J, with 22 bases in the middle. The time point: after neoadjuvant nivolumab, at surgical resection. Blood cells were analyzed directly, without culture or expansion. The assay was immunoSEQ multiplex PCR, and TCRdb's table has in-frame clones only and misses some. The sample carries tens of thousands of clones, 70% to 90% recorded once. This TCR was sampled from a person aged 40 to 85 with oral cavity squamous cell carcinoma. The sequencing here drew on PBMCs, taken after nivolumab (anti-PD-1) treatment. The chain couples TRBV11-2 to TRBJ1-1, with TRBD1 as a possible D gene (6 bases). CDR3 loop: CASSQGPQGPSAEAFF. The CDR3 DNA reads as TGTGCCAGCAGCCAGGGCCCCCAGGGGCCCTCGGCTGAAGCTTTCTTT. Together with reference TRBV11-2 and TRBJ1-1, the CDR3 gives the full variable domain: EAGVAQSPRYKIIEKRQSVAFWCNPISGHATLYWYQQILGQGPKLLIQFQNNGVVDDSQLPKDRFSAERLKGVDSTLKIQPAKLEDSAVYLCASSQGPQGPSAEAFFGQGTRLTVV.